These 7 T cell receptor beta chains were all obtained from the same sample, sequenced in a study of cytomegalovirus exposure and HLA in healthy donors. 13 Jbeta primers and 60 Vbeta primers were used for the PCR. Here immunoSEQ multiplex PCR was the method, and the copy in TCRdb shows in-frame clones only, minus some. Here the sample spans about 170,000 clones, approximately 80% being singletons. Material: PBMCs. Receptors originate from a male donor in good health and CMV-seronegative.

The CDR3 DNA is TGTGCCAGCAGTACTCACAGGGAAGACTCACCCCTCCACTTT. Its protein is CASSTHREDSPLHF. The genes are TRBV28 and TRBJ1-6, with D perhaps matching TRBD1 (6 bases). Germline values: CDR1 MDHEN, CDR2 SYDVKM. CDR3 size: 14 residues. V dropped 5 bases and J dropped 10 bases, with 15 bases sitting between them. Full variable domain (remainder filled in from reference TRBV28 and TRBJ1-6): DVKVTQSSRYLVKRTGEKVFLECVQDMDHENMFWYRQDPGLGLRLIYFSYDVKMKEKGDIPEGYSVSREKKERFSLILESASTNQTSMYLCASSTHREDSPLHFGNGTRLTVT.

The genes are TRBV6-1 and TRBJ1-2; TRBD1 matches at 9 bases. The CDR3 contains 15 residues. The germline V gene has CDR1 MNHNS and CDR2 SASEGT. Losses at the gene ends were 5 bases for V and 5 bases for J; bases not matched to a gene: 9. The CDR3 DNA reads as TGTGCCAGCAGTCAACAGGGGGCTTGGTTATATGGCTACACCTTC. Translated: CASSQQGAWLYGYTF.

This chain links TRBV2 with TRBJ1-1; the match to TRBD1 covers 8 bases. After removal of 7 bases from V and 4 bases from J, the junction contained 8 bases not matched to a gene. The germline CDR1 and CDR2 sequences are SNHLY and FYNNEI. The CDR3 runs 14 residues. The CDR3 protein is CASTWTGSFTEAFF. The CDR3 nucleotides read TGTGCCAGCACCTGGACAGGGAGTTTCACTGAAGCTTTCTTT. Supplemented by reference TRBV2 and TRBJ1-1, the full variable domain reads EPEVTQTPSHQVTQMGQEVILRCVPISNHLYFYWYRQILGQKVEFLVSFYNNEISEKSEIFDDQFSVERPDGSNFTLKIRSTKLEDSAMYFCASTWTGSFTEAFFGQGTRLTVV.

V is TRBV9 and J is TRBJ2-7; tentatively, D is TRBD1 (6 bases). CDR1 and CDR2 (germline): SGDLS, YYNGEE. V was pared by 4 bases and J by 4 bases, with 21 bases between. The CDR3 length is 16 residues. The chain's CDR3 is CASSTTGQGYEYEQYF. The CDR3 DNA follows: TGTGCCAGCAGCACCACGGGACAAGGATATGAGTACGAGCAGTACTTC.

V gene TRBV10-1 combines with J gene TRBJ2-7, with 9 bases aligning to TRBD2. The CDR3 sequence is 15 residues long. Looked up from germline, CDR1 is WNHNN and CDR2 is SYGVQD (reference sequence). J was trimmed by 3 bases and V by 3 bases; bases with no gene match: 6. The CDR3 coding sequence is TGCGCCAGCAGTGATTGGCGGGAGGGCCGCTACGAGCAGTACTTC. Its protein product is CASSDWREGRYEQYF.

The J gene is TRBJ2-7, the V gene TRBV5-1; 9 bases map to TRBD1. The CDR3 is 15 amino acids. The V gene end was trimmed by 2 bases and the J gene end by 6 bases; junction bases not matched to a gene: 9. CDR1 and CDR2 from the germline V gene are SGHRS and YFSETQ. The CDR3 DNA reads TGCGCCAGCAGCTTCCGGGGACAGGGAGTCGGCGAGCAGTACTTC. Its translation: CASSFRGQGVGEQYF.

The chain couples TRBV19 to TRBJ2-7; 10 positions agree with TRBD1. The germline V gene has CDR1 LNHDA and CDR2 SQIVND (reference sequence). J lost 4 bases, V lost 4 bases, and 4 bases had no gene match. The CDR3 extends over 14 amino acids. Here the CDR3 DNA reads TGTGCCAGTAGTAACCGGGACAGGGGTTACGAGCAGTACTTC. Protein sequence: CASSNRDRGYEQYF.